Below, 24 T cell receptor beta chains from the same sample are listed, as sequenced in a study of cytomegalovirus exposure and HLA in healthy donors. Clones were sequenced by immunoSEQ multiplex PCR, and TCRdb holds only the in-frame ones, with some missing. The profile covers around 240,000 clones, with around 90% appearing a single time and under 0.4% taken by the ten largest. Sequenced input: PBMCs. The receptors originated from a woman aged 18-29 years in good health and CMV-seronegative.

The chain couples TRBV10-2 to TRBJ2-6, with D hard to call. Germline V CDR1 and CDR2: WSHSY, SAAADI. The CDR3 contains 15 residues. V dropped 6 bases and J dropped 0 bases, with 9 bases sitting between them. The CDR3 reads CASSDPGSGANVLTF. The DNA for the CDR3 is TGCGCCAGCAGCGATCCAGGCTCTGGGGCCAACGTCCTGACTTTC.

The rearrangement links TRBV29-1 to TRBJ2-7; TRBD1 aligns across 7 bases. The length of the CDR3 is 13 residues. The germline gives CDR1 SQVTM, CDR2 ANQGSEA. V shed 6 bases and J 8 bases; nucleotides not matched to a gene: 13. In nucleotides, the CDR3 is TGCAGCGTCCGGGACAGTGGGGCCTGGAAGCAGTACTTC. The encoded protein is CSVRDSGAWKQYF.

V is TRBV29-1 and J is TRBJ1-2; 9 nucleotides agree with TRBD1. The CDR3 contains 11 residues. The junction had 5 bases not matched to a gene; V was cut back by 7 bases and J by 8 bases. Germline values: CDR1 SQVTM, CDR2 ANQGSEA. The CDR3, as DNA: TGCAGCGCCGGGACAGGGTTAGGCTACACCTTC. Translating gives CSAGTGLGYTF.

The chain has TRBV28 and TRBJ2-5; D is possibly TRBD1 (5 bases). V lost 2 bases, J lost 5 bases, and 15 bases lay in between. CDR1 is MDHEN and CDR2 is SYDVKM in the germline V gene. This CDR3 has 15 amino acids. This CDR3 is CASSLGSQGRETQYF. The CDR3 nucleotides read TGTGCCAGCAGTTTAGGGTCCCAGGGCAGGGAGACCCAGTACTTC.

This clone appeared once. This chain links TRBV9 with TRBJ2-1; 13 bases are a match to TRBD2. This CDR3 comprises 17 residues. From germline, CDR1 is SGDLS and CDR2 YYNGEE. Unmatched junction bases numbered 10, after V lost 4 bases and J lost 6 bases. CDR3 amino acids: CASSLQTSGGAANEQFF. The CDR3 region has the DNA TGTGCCAGCAGCTTGCAAACTAGCGGGGGGGCCGCCAATGAGCAGTTCTTC.

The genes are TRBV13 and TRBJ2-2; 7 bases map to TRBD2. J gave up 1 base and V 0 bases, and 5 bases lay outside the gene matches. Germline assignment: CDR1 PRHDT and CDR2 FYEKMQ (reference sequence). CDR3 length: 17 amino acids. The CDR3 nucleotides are TGTGCCAGCAGCTTAGGTGGAGCGGGGTGGAACACCGGGGAGCTGTTTTTT. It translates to CASSLGGAGWNTGELFF.

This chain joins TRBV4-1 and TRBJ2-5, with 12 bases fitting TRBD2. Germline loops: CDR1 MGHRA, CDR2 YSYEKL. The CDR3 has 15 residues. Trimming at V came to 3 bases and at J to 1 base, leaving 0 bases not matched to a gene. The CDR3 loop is CASSQTSGGQETQYF. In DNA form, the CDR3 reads TGCGCCAGCAGCCAGACTAGCGGGGGCCAAGAGACCCAGTACTTC.

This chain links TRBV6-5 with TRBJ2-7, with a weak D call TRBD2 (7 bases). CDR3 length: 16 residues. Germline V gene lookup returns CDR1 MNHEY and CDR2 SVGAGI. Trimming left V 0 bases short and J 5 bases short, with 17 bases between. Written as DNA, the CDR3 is TGTGCCAGCAGTTACTCGACGGCCGGGGGGCGCGACGAGCAGTACTTC. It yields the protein CASSYSTAGGRDEQYF.

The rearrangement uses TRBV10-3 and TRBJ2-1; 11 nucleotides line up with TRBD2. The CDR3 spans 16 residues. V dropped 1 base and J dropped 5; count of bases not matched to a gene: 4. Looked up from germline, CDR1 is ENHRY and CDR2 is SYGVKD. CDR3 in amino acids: CAISEWLAGGNNEQFF. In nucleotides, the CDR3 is TGTGCCATCAGTGAGTGGCTAGCGGGGGGTAACAATGAGCAGTTCTTC.

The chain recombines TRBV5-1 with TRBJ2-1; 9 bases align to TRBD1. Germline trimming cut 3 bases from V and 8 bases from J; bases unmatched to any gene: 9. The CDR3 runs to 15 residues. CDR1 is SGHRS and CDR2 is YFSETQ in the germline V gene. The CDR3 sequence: CASSSPGTGLHEQFF. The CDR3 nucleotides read TGCGCCAGCAGCTCCCCTGGGACAGGGCTTCATGAGCAGTTCTTC.

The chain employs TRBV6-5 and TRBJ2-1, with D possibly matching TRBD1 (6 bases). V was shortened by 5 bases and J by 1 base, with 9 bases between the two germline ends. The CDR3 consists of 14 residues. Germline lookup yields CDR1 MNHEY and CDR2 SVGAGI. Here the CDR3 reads CASSPGQSYNEQFF. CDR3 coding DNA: TGTGCCAGCAGTCCAGGACAGTCCTACAATGAGCAGTTCTTC.

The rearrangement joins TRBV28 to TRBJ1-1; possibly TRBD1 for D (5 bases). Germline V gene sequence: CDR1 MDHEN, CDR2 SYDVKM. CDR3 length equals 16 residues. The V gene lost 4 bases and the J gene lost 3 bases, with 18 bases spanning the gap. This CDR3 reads CASSSWNRGGYTEAFF. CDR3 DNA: TGTGCCAGCAGTTCCTGGAATCGCGGGGGGTACACTGAAGCTTTCTTT.

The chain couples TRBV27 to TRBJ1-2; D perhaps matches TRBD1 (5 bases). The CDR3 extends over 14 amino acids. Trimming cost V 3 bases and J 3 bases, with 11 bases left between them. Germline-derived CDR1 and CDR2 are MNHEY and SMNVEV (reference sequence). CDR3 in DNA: TGTGCCAGCAGTTTTGGGGGGTCCGACTATGGCTACACCTTC. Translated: CASSFGGSDYGYTF.

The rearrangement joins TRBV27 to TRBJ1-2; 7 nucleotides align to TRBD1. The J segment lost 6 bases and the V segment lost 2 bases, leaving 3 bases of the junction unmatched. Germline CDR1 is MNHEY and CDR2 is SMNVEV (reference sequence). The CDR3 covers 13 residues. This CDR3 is CASSLQGVNGYTF. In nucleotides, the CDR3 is TGTGCCAGCAGTTTACAGGGGGTTAATGGCTACACCTTC.

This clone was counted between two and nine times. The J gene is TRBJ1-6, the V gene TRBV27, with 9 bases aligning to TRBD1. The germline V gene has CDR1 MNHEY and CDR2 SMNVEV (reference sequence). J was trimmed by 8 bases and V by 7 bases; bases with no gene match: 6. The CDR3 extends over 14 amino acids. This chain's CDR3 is CASTLRQGDSPLHF. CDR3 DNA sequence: TGTGCCAGCACCCTTCGACAGGGGGATTCACCCCTCCACTTT.

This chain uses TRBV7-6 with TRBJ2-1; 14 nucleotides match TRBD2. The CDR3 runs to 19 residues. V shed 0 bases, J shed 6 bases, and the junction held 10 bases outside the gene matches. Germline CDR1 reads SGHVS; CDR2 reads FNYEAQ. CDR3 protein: CASSLAGPTSGGASNEQFF. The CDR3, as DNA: TGTGCCAGCAGCTTAGCGGGGCCGACTAGCGGGGGGGCAAGCAATGAGCAGTTCTTC.

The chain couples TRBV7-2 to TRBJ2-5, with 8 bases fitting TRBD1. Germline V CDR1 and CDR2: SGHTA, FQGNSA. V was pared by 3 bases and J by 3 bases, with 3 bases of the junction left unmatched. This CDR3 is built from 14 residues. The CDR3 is CASSFQGAEETQYF. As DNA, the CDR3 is TGTGCCAGCAGCTTTCAGGGGGCCGAAGAGACCCAGTACTTC.

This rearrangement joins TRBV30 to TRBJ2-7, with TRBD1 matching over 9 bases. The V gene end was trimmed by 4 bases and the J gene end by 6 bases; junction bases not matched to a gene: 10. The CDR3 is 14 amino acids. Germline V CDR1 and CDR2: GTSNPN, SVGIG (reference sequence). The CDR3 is CAWTHRDRASEQYF. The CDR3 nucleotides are TGTGCCTGGACCCACCGGGACAGGGCGTCCGAGCAGTACTTC.

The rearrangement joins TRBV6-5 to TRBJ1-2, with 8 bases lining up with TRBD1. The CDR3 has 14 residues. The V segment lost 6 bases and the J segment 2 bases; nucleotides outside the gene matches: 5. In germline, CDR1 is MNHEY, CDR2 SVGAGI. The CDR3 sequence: CASSPRTGNYGYTF. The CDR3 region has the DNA TGTGCCAGCAGCCCCCGGACAGGGAACTATGGCTACACCTTC.

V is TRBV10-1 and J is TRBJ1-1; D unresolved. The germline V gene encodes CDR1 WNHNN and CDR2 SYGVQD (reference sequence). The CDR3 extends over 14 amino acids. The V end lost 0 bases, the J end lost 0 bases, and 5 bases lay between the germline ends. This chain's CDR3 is CASSESQMNTEAFF. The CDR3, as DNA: TGCGCCAGCAGTGAGTCCCAGATGAACACTGAAGCTTTCTTT.

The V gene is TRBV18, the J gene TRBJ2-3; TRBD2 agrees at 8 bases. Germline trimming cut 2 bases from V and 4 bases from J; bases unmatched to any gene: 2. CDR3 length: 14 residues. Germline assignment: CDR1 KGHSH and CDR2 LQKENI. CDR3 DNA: TGTGCCAGCTCACCAGGCGGGGGGTCAGATACGCAGTATTTT. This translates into CASSPGGGSDTQYF. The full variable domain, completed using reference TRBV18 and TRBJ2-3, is NAGVMQNPRHLVRRRGQEARLRCSPMKGHSHVYWYRQLPEEGLKFMVYLQKENIIDESGMPKERFSAEFPKEGPSILRIQQVVRGDSAAYFCASSPGGGSDTQYFGPGTRLTVL.

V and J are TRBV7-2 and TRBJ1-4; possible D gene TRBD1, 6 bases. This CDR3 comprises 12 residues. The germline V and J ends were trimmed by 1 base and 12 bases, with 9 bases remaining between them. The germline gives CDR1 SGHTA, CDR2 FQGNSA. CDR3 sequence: CASSLVGGQLFF. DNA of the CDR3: TGTGCCAGCAGCTTAGTAGGGGGTCAACTGTTTTTT.

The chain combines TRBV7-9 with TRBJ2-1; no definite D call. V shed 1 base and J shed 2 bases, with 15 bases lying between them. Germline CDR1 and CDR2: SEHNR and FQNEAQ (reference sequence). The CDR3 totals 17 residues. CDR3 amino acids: CASSLGQNEHTYNEQFF. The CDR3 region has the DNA TGTGCCAGCAGCTTAGGGCAAAATGAACACACCTACAATGAGCAGTTCTTC.

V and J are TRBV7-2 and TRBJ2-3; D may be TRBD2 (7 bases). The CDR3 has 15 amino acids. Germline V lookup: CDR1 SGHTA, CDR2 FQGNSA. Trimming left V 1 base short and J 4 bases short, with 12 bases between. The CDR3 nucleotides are TGTGCCAGCAGCTTAGAGAACGGGGGGCCAGATACGCAGTATTTT. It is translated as CASSLENGGPDTQYF.